This TCR beta chain was captured in a study of OX40 agonist ivuxolimab in advanced cancers. Some clones are missing from TCRdb's copy, which holds only in-frame ones; the method was immunoSEQ multiplex PCR. The data show just over 95,000 clones, 90% seen once. Trimming left V 7 bases short and J 10 bases short, with 20 bases between. Germline V gene lookup returns CDR1 SNHLY and CDR2 FYNNEI. The CDR3 consists of 15 residues. This chain connects TRBV2 to TRBJ1-6; the D gene is possibly TRBD1 (6 bases). The sample was CD4+ or CD8+ T cells sorted from blood, taken in a trial of the OX40 agonist ivuxolimab. The clonotype comes from an adult with an advanced solid tumor such as melanoma, head and neck, liver or kidney cancer. CDR3 DNA sequence: TGTGCCAGCATTAAACAGAGGGGGGTCAGGTCACCCCTCCACTTT. Translation gives CASIKQRGVRSPLHF.